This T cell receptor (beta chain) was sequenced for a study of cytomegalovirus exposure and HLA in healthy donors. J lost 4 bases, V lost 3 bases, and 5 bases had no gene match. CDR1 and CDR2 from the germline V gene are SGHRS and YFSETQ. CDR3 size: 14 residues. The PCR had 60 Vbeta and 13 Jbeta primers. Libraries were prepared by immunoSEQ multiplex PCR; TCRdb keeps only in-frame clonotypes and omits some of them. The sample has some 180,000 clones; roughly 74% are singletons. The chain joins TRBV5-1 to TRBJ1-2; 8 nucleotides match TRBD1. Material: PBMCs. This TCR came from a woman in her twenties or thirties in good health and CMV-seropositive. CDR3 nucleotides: TGCGCCAGCAGCTCAGGACAGGGACCCTATGGCTACACCTTC. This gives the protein CASSSGQGPYGYTF.